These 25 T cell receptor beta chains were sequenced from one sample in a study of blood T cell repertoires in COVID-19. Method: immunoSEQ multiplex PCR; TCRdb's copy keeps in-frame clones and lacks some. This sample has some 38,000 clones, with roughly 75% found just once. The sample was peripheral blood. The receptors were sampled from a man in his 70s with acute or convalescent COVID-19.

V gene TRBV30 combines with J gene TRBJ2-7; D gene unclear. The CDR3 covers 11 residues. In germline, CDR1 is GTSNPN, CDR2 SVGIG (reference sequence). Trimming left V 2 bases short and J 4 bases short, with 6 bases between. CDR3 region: CAWSSSYEQYF. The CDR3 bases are TGTGCCTGGAGTTCCTCGTACGAGCAGTACTTC.

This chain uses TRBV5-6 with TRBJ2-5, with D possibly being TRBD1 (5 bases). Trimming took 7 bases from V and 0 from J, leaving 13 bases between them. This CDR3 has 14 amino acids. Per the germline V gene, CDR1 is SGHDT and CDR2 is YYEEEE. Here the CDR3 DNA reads TGTGCCAGCGTGTTGGGGCAGTACCAAGAGACCCAGTACTTC. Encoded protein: CASVLGQYQETQYF.

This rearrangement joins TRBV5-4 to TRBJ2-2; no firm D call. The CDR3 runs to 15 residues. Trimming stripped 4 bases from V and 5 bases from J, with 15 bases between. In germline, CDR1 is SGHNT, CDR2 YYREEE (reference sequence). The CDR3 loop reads CASSTSVAPTGELFF. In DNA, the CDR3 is TGTGCCAGCAGCACGTCGGTAGCACCAACCGGGGAGCTGTTTTTT. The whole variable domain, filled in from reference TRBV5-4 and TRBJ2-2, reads ETGVTQSPTHLIKTRGQQVTLRCSSQSGHNTVSWYQQALGQGPQFIFQYYREEENGRGNFPPRFSGLQFPNYSSELNVNALELDDSALYLCASSTSVAPTGELFFGEGSRLTVL.

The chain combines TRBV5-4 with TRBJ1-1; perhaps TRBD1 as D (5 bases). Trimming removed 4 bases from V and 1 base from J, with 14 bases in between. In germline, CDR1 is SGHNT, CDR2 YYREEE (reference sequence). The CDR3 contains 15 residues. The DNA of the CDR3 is TGTGCCAGCAGCCGCGACGGGGGTTGGAACACTGAAGCTTTCTTT. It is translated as CASSRDGGWNTEAFF.

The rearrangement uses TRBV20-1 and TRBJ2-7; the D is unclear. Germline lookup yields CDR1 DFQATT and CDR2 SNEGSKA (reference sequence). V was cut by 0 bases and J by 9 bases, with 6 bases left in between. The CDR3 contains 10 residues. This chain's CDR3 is CSARDIGQYF. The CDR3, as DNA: TGCAGTGCTAGAGATATCGGGCAGTACTTC.

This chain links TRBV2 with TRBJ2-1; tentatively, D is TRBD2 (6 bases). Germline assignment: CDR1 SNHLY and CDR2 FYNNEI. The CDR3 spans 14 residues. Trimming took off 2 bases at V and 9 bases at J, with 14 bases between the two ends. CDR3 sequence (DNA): TGTGCCAGCAGTGAAATGGGCGGGAAGGGTGAGCAGTTCTTC. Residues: CASSEMGGKGEQFF.

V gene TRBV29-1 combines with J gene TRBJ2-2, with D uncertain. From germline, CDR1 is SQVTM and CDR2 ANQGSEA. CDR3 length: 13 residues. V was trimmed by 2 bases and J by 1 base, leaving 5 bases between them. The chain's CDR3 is CSVEKRNTGELFF. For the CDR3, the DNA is TGCAGCGTTGAAAAGCGGAACACCGGGGAGCTGTTTTTT.

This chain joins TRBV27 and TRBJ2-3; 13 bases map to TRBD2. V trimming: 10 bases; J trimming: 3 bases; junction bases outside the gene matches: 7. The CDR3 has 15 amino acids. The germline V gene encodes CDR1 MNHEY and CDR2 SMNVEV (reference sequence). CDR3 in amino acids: CATRPGLAGTDTQYF. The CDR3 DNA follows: TGTGCCACCAGACCGGGACTAGCGGGGACAGATACGCAGTATTTT.

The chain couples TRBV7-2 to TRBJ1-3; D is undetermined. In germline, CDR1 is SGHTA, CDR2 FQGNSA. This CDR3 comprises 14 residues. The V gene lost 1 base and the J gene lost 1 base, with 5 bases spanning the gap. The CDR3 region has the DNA TGTGCCAGCAGCTTAGGAGGGTCTGGAAACACCATATATTTT. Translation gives CASSLGGSGNTIYF.

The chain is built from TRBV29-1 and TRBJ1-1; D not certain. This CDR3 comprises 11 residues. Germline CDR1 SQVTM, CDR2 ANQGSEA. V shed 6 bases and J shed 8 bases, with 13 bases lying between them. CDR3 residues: CSVTGSFEAFF. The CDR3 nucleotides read TGCAGCGTGACCGGGAGCTTCGAAGCTTTCTTT. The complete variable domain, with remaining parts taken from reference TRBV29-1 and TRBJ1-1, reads SAVISQKPSRDICQRGTSLTIQCQVDSQVTMMFWYRQQPGQSLTLIATANQGSEATYESGFVIDKFPISRPNLTFSTLTVSNMSPEDSSIYLCSVTGSFEAFFGQGTRLTVV.

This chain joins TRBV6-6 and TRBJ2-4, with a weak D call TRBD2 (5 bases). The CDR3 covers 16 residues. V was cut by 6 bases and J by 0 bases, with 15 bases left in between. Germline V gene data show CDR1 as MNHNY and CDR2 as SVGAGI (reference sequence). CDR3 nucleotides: TGTGCCAGCAGCGACCGGGCAGGACTAGCCAAAAACATTCAGTACTTC. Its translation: CASSDRAGLAKNIQYF.

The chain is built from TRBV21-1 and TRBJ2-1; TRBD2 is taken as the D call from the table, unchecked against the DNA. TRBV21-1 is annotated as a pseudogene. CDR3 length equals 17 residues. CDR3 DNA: TGTGCCAGCAGCAAAAGGAGTAGCGGGGGGTCCTACAATGAGCAGTTCTTC. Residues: CASSKRSSGGSYNEQFF.

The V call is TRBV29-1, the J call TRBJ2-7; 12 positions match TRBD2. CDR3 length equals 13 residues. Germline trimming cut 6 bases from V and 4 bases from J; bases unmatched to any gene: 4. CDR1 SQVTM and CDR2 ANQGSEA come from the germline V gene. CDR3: CSVLTSGGYEQYF. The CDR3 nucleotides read TGCAGCGTCTTGACTAGCGGGGGTTACGAGCAGTACTTC.

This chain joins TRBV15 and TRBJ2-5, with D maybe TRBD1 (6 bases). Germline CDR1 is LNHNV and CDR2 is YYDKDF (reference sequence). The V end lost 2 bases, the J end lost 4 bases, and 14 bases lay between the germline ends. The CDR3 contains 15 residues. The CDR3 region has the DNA TGTGCCACCAGCAGAAGGGACACCGAGGGAGAGACCCAGTACTTC. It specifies CATSRRDTEGETQYF.

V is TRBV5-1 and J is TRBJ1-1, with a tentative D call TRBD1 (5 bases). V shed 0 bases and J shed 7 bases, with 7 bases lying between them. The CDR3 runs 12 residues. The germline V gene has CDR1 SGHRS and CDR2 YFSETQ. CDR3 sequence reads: CASSLDQGEAFF. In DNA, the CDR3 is TGCGCCAGCAGCTTGGACCAGGGTGAAGCTTTCTTT.

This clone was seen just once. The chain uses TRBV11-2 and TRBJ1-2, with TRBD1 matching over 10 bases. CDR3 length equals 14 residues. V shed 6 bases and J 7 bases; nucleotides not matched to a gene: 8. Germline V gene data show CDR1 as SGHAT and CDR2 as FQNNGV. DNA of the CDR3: TGTGCCAGCAGGTCACCCGGACAGGGGGGTGGCTACACCTTC. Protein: CASRSPGQGGGYTF.

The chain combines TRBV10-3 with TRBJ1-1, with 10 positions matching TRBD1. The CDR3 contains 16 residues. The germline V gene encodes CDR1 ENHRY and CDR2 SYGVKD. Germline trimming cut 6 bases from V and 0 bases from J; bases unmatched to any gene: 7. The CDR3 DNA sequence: TGTGCCATCAGCGCCGGGACAGGGGTTTTGAACACTGAAGCTTTCTTT. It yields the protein CAISAGTGVLNTEAFF.

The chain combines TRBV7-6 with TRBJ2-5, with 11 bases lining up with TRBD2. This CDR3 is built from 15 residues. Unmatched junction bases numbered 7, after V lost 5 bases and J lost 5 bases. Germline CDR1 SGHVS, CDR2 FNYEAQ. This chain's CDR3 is CASSPPTSGTETQYF. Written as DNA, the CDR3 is TGTGCCAGCAGCCCCCCGACTAGCGGGACGGAGACCCAGTACTTC.

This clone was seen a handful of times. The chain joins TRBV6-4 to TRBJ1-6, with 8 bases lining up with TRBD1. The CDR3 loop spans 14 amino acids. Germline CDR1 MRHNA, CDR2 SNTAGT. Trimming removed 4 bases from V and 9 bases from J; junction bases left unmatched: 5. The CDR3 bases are TGTGCCAGCAGTGCGGACAGGGAGGGTTCACCCCTCCACTTT. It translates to CASSADREGSPLHF.

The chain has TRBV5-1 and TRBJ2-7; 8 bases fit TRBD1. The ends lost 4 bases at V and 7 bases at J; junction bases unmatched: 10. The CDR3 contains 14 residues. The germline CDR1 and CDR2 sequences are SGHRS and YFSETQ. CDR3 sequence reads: CASSVGQDLVEQYF. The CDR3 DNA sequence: TGCGCCAGCAGCGTGGGACAGGATTTGGTAGAGCAGTACTTC.

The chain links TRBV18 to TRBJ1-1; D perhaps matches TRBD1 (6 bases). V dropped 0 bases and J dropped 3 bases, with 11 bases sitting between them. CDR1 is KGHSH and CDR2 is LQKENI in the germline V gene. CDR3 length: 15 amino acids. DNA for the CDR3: TGTGCCAGCTCACCACCGTCTGGGACATACACTGAAGCTTTCTTT. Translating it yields CASSPPSGTYTEAFF.

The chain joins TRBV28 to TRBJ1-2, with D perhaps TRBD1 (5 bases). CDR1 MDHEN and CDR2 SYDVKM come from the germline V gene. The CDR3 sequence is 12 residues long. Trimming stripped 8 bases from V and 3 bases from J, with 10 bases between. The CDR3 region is CASGSGDYGYTF. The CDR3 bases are TGTGCCAGCGGTTCGGGGGACTATGGCTACACCTTC.

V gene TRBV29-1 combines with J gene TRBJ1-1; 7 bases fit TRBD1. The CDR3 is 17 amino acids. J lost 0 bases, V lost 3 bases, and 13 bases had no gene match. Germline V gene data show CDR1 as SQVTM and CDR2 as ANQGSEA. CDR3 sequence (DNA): TGCAGCGTTGACCGAATAAGACAGGGTTTTATGAACACTGAAGCTTTCTTT. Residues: CSVDRIRQGFMNTEAFF.

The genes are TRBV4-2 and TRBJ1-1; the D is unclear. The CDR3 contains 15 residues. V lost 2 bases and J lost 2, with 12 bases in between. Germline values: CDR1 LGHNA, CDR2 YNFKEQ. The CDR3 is CASSQKATVNTEAFF. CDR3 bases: TGTGCCAGCAGCCAAAAGGCAACAGTTAACACTGAAGCTTTCTTT.

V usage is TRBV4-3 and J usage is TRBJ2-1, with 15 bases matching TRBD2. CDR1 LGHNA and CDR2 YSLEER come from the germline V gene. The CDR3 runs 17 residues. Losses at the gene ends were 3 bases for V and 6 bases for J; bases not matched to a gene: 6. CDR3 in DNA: TGCGCCAGCAGCCATTATGAGGGACTAGCGGGAGGCAATGAGCAGTTCTTC. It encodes CASSHYEGLAGGNEQFF.